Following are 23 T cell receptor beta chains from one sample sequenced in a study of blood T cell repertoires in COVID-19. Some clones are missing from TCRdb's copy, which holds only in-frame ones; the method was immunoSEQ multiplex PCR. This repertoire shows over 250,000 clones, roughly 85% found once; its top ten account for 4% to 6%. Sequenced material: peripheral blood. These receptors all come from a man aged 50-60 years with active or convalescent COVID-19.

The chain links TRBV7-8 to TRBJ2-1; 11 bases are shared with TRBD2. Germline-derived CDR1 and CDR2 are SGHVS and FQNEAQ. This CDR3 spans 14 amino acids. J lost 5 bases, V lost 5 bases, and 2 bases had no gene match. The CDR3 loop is CASSPLAGDNEQFF. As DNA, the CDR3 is TGTGCCAGCAGCCCACTAGCGGGGGACAATGAGCAGTTCTTC.

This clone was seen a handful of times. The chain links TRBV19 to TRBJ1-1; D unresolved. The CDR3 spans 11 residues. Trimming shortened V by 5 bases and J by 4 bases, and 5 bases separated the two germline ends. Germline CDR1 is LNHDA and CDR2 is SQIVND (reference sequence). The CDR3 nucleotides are TGTGCCAGTAGTTCAGGCACTGAAGCTTTCTTT. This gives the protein CASSSGTEAFF.

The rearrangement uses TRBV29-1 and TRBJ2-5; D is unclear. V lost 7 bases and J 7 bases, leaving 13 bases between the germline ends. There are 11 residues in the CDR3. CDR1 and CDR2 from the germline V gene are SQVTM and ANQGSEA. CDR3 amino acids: CSAVGPGTQYF. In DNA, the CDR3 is TGCAGCGCGGTCGGTCCGGGGACCCAGTACTTC.

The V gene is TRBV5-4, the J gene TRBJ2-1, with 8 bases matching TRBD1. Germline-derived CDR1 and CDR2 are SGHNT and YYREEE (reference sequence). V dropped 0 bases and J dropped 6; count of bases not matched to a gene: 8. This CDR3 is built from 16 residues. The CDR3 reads CASSLGAGQGGNEQFF. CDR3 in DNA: TGTGCCAGCAGCTTGGGAGCAGGACAGGGAGGCAATGAGCAGTTCTTC.

The CDR3, as DNA: TGCGCCAGCAGCCAAGGGGTCAGGGGGCTTGGGTATGGCTACACCTTC. This codes for CASSQGVRGLGYGYTF. The chain combines TRBV4-1 with TRBJ1-2, with 8 nucleotides matching TRBD1. CDR1 is MGHRA and CDR2 is YSYEKL in the germline V gene. The length of the CDR3 is 16 residues. The junction had 9 bases not matched to a gene; V was cut back by 1 base and J by 5 bases.

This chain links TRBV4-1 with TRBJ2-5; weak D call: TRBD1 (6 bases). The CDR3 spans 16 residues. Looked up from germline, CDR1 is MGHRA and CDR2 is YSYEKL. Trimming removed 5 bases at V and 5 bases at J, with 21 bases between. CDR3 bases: TGCGCCAGCAGCTTTTCCGGGGCAGGGGTGGGGGAGACCCAGTACTTC. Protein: CASSFSGAGVGETQYF.

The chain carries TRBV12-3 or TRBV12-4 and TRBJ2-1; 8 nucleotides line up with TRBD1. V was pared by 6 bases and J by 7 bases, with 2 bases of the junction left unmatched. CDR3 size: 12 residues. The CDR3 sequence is CASRDRVNEQFF. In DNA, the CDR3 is TGTGCCAGCAGGGACAGGGTTAATGAGCAGTTCTTC.

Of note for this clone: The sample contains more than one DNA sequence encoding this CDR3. The CDR3 here is CASRALAGGPVEQYF. CDR3 sequence (DNA): TGTGCCAGCAGGGCTCTAGCGGGAGGGCCGGTAGAGCAGTACTTC. The rearrangement uses TRBV6-6 and TRBJ2-7; TRBD2 agrees at 12 bases. J was trimmed by 7 bases and V by 6 bases; bases with no gene match: 10. CDR3 length: 15 residues. CDR1 and CDR2 from the germline V gene are MNHNY and SVGAGI (reference sequence).

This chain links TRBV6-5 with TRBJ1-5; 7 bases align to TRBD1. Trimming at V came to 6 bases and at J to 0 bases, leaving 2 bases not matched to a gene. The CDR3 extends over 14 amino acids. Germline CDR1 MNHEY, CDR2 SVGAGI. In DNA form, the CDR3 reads TGTGCCAGCAGAGGGGACAGTAGCAATCAGCCCCAGCATTTT. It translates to CASRGDSSNQPQHF.

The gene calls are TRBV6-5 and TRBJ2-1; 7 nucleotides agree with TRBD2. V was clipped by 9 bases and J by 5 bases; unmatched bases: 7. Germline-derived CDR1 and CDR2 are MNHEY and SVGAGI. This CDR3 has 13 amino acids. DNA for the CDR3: TGTGCCAGTGGGCGCGGGAGTAACAATGAGCAGTTCTTC. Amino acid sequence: CASGRGSNNEQFF.

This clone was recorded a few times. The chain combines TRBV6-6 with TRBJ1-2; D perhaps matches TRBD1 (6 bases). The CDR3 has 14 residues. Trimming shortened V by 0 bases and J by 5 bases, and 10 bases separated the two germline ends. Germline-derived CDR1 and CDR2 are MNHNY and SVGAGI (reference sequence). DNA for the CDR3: TGTGCCAGCAGTTACTCCGCAGGGGCTTATGGCTACACCTTC. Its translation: CASSYSAGAYGYTF.

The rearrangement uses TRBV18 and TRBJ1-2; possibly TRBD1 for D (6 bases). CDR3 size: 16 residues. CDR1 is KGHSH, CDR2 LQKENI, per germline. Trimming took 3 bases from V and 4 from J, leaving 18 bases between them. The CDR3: CASSPRIQGYGYGYTF. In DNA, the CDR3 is TGTGCCAGCTCACCGAGAATACAGGGCTATGGCTATGGCTACACCTTC.

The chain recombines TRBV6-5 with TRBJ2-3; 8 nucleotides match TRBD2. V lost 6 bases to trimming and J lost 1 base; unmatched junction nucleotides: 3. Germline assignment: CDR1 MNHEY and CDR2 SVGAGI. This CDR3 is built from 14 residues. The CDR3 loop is CASRPAGGTDTQYF. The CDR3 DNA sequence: TGTGCCAGCAGACCAGCGGGAGGCACAGATACGCAGTATTTT.

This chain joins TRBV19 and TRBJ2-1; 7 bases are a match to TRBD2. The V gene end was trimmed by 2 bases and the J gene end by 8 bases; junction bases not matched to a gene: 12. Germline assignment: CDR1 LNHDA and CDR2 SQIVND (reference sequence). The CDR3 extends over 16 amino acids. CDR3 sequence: CASSIRGRAPWDEQFF. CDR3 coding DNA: TGTGCCAGTAGTATACGAGGGAGGGCTCCCTGGGATGAGCAGTTCTTC.

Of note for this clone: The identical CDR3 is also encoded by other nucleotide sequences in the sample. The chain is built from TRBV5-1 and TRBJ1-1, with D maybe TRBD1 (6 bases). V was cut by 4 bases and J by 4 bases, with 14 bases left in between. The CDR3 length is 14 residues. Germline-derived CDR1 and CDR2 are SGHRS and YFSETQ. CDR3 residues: CASSSQGGGTEAFF. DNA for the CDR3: TGCGCCAGCAGCAGTCAGGGAGGGGGCACTGAAGCTTTCTTT.

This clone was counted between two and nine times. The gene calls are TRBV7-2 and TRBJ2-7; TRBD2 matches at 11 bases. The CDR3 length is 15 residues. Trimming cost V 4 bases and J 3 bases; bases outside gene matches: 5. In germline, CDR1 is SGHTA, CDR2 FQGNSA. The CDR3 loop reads CASSSSGRPYYEQYF. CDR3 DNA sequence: TGTGCCAGCAGCTCTAGCGGGAGGCCCTACTACGAGCAGTACTTC.

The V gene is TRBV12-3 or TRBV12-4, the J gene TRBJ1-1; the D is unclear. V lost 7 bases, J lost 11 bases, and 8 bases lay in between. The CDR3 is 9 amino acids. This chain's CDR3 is CASTEKAFF. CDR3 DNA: TGTGCCAGCACTGAGAAGGCTTTCTTT.

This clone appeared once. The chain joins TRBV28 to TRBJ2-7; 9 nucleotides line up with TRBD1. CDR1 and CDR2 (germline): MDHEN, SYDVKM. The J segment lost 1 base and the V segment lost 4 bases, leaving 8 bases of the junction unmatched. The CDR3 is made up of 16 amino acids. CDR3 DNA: TGTGCCAGCAGTTCAATGGGACAGGGTCGTTCCTACGAGCAGTACTTC. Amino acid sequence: CASSSMGQGRSYEQYF. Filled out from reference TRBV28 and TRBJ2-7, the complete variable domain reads DVKVTQSSRYLVKRTGEKVFLECVQDMDHENMFWYRQDPGLGLRLIYFSYDVKMKEKGDIPEGYSVSREKKERFSLILESASTNQTSMYLCASSSMGQGRSYEQYFGPGTRLTVT.

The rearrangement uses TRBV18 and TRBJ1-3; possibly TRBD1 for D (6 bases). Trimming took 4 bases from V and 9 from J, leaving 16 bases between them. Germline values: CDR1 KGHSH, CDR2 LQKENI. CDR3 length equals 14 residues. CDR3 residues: CASSLNRDRRTIYF. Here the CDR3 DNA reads TGTGCCAGCTCACTAAACAGGGATCGACGCACCATATATTTT.

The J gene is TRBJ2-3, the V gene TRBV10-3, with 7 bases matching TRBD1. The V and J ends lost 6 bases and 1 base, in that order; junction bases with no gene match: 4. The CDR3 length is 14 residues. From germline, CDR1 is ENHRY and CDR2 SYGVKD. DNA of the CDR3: TGTGCCATCAGCCTCGGACAGGGCACAGATACGCAGTATTTT. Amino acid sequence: CAISLGQGTDTQYF.

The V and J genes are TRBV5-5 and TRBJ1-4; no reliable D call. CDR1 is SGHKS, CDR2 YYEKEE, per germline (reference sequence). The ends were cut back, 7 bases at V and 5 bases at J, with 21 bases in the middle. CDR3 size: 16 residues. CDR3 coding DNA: TGTGCCAGCCAATTAGGAGATCATACTCAAAATGAAAAACTGTTTTTT. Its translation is CASQLGDHTQNEKLFF.

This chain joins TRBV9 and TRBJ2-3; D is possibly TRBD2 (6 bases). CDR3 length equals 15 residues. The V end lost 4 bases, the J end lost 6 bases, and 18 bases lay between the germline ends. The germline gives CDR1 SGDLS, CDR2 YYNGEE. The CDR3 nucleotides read TGTGCCAGCAGCCCGGTGGCGGGATTGTTCGATACGCAGTATTTT. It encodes CASSPVAGLFDTQYF.

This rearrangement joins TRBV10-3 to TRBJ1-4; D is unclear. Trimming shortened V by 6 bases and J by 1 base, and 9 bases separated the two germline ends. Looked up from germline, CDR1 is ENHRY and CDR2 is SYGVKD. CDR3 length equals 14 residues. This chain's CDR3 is CAISPTGTNEKLFF. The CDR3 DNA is TGTGCCATCAGCCCGACGGGAACTAATGAAAAACTGTTTTTT.